The sequence of this TCR beta chain was determined in a study of cytomegalovirus exposure and HLA in healthy donors. Across the study: Most donors, roughly 84% of over 300 genotyped, fell in the Caucasian-associated ancestry cluster. Overall study results and limits: In a later analysis, DRB1 alleles had the most associated TCRs; HLA-C alleles the fewest. A few CMV-associated chains proved CMV antigen-specific in vitro. Earlier analysis looked at TCR beta V segments, and most were productive about 87% or about 30% of the time.

Of note for this clone: Its antigen is not known.

The PCR had 60 Vbeta and 13 Jbeta primers. Produced via immunoSEQ multiplex PCR; TCRdb's table is partial and in-frame only. The table lists under 200,000 clones, around four fifths of them singletons, with about 2.6% in the top ten. The germline V gene has CDR1 SGHTA and CDR2 FQGNSA. J lost 3 bases, V lost 5 bases, and 6 bases had no gene match. The CDR3 is made up of 15 amino acids. The genes are TRBV7-2 and TRBJ2-1, with 8 bases lining up with TRBD1. The specimen was PBMCs. This sequence originates from a woman between 45 and 60 years old in good health and CMV-seropositive. CDR3 protein: CASSTRTGYYNEQFF. In DNA form, the CDR3 reads TGTGCCAGCAGCACCCGGACAGGGTACTACAATGAGCAGTTCTTC.